These 29 T cell receptor beta chains originate from one sample sequenced in a study of monozygotic twins with inflammatory bowel disease. TCRdb re-called the 5' RACE reads; every CDR3 protein appears as one record, without DNA. Listed are about 380,000 distinct CDR3 sequences; 2% to 3% falls within the top ten. Sequencing was performed on blood. The receptors stem from a human donor with ulcerative colitis or Crohn's disease, or a healthy co-twin of an affected twin (not recorded which).

This rearrangement joins TRBV12-3 or TRBV12-4 to TRBJ1-3; TCRdb designates TRBD1, a call that cannot be tested without DNA. This CDR3 is built from 15 residues. CDR3 protein: CASSLVQGLANTIYF.

This sequence joins TRBV6-2 or TRBV6-3 and TRBJ1-6; checking the TCRdb D call of TRBD1 is not possible without DNA. CDR3 size: 16 residues. Looked up from germline, CDR1 is MNHEY and CDR2 is SVGEGT. The CDR3 protein is CASRRDLGQGGSPLHF.

The chain links TRBV5-5 to TRBJ2-7; the D gene TCRdb calls, TRBD1, cannot be checked with no DNA. The CDR3 is made up of 15 amino acids. CDR1 SGHKS and CDR2 YYEKEE come from the germline V gene (reference sequence). The CDR3 here is CASSLSGGWSYEQYF.

The genes are TRBV3-1 and TRBJ1-5. This CDR3 region has 22 residues. Germline assignment: CDR1 LGHDT and CDR2 YNNKEL (reference sequence). The CDR3 sequence: CASSQGKGCWKGITRCNQPQHF.

The genes are TRBV3-1 and TRBJ2-7; TCRdb's D call, TRBD1, is unchecked because there is no DNA. Germline V gives CDR1 LGHDT, CDR2 YNNKEL (reference sequence). This CDR3 region has 15 residues. The CDR3 sequence is CASSHRQRPIYEQYF.

J is TRBJ2-7 and V is TRBV7-2. The CDR3 has 12 amino acids. Germline V gives CDR1 SGHTA, CDR2 FQGNSA. The CDR3 sequence is CASSQARVEQYF.

J is TRBJ2-3 and V is TRBV7-2; the TCRdb D gene call, TRBD1, has no DNA to confirm it. The CDR3 is 15 residues long. From germline, CDR1 is SGHTA and CDR2 FQGNSA. Here the CDR3 reads CASSLGGGVPDTQYF.

CDR3 region: CASSRFPTGVNEQFF. The J gene is TRBJ2-1, the V gene TRBV7-8; the D call of TRBD1 rests on TCRdb alone, since no DNA is present to check it. CDR3 length: 15 amino acids. Germline V gene sequence: CDR1 SGHVS, CDR2 FQNEAQ. Together with reference TRBV7-8 and TRBJ2-1, the CDR3 gives the full variable domain: GAGVSQSPRYKVAKRGQDVALRCDPISGHVSLFWYQQALGQGPEFLTYFQNEAQLDKSGLPSDRFFAERPEGSVSTLKIQRTQQEDSAVYLCASSRFPTGVNEQFFGPGTRLTVL.

The chain links TRBV18 to TRBJ2-3; TCRdb's assignment of TRBD2 cannot be checked, as there is no DNA. Germline V gene sequence: CDR1 KGHSH, CDR2 LQKENI. The CDR3 totals 14 residues. The CDR3 sequence is CASSPRELTDTQYF. The complete variable domain, with remaining parts taken from reference TRBV18 and TRBJ2-3, reads NAGVMQNPRHLVRRRGQEARLRCSPMKGHSHVYWYRQLPEEGLKFMVYLQKENIIDESGMPKERFSAEFPKEGPSILRIQQVVRGDSAAYFCASSPRELTDTQYFGPGTRLTVL.

The J gene is TRBJ2-7, the V gene TRBV5-1; absent DNA, TCRdb's TRBD1 call cannot be checked. CDR1 is SGHRS, CDR2 YFSETQ, per germline. CDR3 length equals 13 residues. The chain's CDR3 is CASGPGRGHEQYF. Drawing the rest from reference TRBV5-1 and TRBJ2-7, the complete variable domain is KAGVTQTPRYLIKTRGQQVTLSCSPISGHRSVSWYQQTPGQGLQFLFEYFSETQRNKGNFPGRFSGRQFSNSRSEMNVSTLELGDSALYLCASGPGRGHEQYFGPGTRLTVT.

The CDR3 loop reads CSAPKGGGRNEQYF. This chain uses TRBV20-1 with TRBJ2-7; with no DNA, the TCRdb D assignment of TRBD1 cannot be verified. Germline CDR1 and CDR2: DFQATT and SNEGSKA (reference sequence). CDR3 size: 14 residues.

This chain uses TRBV6-1 with TRBJ2-3; TCRdb's assignment of TRBD1 cannot be checked, as there is no DNA. The CDR3 runs to 18 residues. Germline V lookup: CDR1 MNHNS, CDR2 SASEGT. The CDR3 sequence is CASNPNLGGQGRLDTQYF.

This chain links TRBV13 with TRBJ1-3; TCRdb picks TRBD1, but there is no DNA to check that call. This CDR3 contains 14 residues. The germline V gene has CDR1 PRHDT and CDR2 FYEKMQ (reference sequence). The CDR3 reads CASSDRQGQNTIYF.

V usage is TRBV15 and J usage is TRBJ2-5; TCRdb proposes TRBD2, but this gene call is untestable without DNA. CDR1 and CDR2 from the germline V gene are LNHNV and YYDKDF (reference sequence). The CDR3 totals 17 residues. The CDR3 is CATSRDLRQAMRETQYF.

The rearrangement joins TRBV7-9 to TRBJ2-2; TCRdb's D call of TRBD1 is untestable without DNA. The CDR3 spans 17 residues. The germline CDR1 and CDR2 sequences are SEHNR and FQNEAQ (reference sequence). This CDR3 is CASSPIPGQENTGELFF.

This sequence joins TRBV5-6 and TRBJ2-4; TCRdb lists TRBD2, though no DNA is available to test this call. CDR3 size: 13 residues. Germline CDR1 SGHDT, CDR2 YYEEEE. The CDR3 loop reads CASSTVGLNIQYF.

The rearrangement uses TRBV6-2 or TRBV6-3 and TRBJ2-1; absent DNA, TCRdb's TRBD2 call cannot be checked. Germline V gene lookup returns CDR1 MNHEY and CDR2 SVGEGT. The CDR3 is 15 amino acids. Here the CDR3 reads CASSTIAGYTESGFF.

The chain couples TRBV6-1 to TRBJ1-1; TCRdb outputs TRBD1, but without DNA this stays unchecked. Germline loops: CDR1 MNHNS, CDR2 SASEGT. The CDR3 covers 16 residues. The CDR3 loop is CASSPRVPGRFTEAFF.

V gene TRBV20-1 combines with J gene TRBJ1-2; TCRdb calls TRBD1, which cannot be checked without DNA. The CDR3 contains 14 residues. CDR1 and CDR2 (germline): DFQATT, SNEGSKA (reference sequence). The CDR3: CSAPGTGGNYGYTF.

The rearrangement links TRBV4-3 to TRBJ2-3. The CDR3 has 15 amino acids. CDR1 LGHNA and CDR2 YSLEER come from the germline V gene. CDR3 residues: CASSQDPRVTDTQYF.

The genes are TRBV3-1 and TRBJ2-1; there is no DNA to check the TCRdb D call of TRBD2. Germline CDR1 LGHDT, CDR2 YNNKEL (reference sequence). This CDR3 is built from 18 residues. CDR3: CASSQEKKRFSSYNEQFF.

This chain links TRBV7-2 with TRBJ2-5; TCRdb indicates TRBD1, and absent DNA this call remains unverified. The CDR3 covers 16 residues. Per germline, CDR1 SGHTA and CDR2 FQGNSA. CDR3: CASSSGTGVMVETQYF.

This rearrangement joins TRBV7-9 to TRBJ2-7. The CDR3 runs to 14 residues. Germline V gene data show CDR1 as SEHNR and CDR2 as FQNEAQ (reference sequence). The CDR3 protein is CASSWTGESYEQYF.

V usage is TRBV11-2 and J usage is TRBJ2-7. CDR1 is SGHAT and CDR2 is FQNNGV in the germline V gene. CDR3 length: 13 residues. The CDR3 is CASSHGRHYEQYF.

The V call is TRBV5-1, the J call TRBJ1-4. CDR3 length equals 14 residues. From germline, CDR1 is SGHRS and CDR2 YFSETQ. The CDR3 spells CASSPDSTNEKLFF.

This chain links TRBV6-1 with TRBJ2-7; the TCRdb call, TRBD2, lacks DNA for checking. The CDR3 loop spans 15 amino acids. Germline V lookup: CDR1 MNHNS, CDR2 SASEGT. The CDR3 spells CASSPSGGGVYEQYF.

This chain connects TRBV5-1 to TRBJ2-7; as DNA is missing, the TRBD1 call by TCRdb cannot be tested. The CDR3 has 14 residues. Germline loops: CDR1 SGHRS, CDR2 YFSETQ. CDR3: CASSPGTGFNEQYF.

CDR3 residues: CASSPLTGTGVYGYTF. V is TRBV5-1 and J is TRBJ1-2; no DNA is available, so the TRBD1 call from TCRdb remains unchecked. Germline V gives CDR1 SGHRS, CDR2 YFSETQ. The CDR3 is 16 residues long.

The chain combines TRBV20-1 with TRBJ2-1; TCRdb designates TRBD2, a call that cannot be tested without DNA. The V gene's germline CDR1 is DFQATT and CDR2 SNEGSKA (reference sequence). The CDR3 has 17 residues. This chain's CDR3 is CSARDSGLAGHPYEQFF.